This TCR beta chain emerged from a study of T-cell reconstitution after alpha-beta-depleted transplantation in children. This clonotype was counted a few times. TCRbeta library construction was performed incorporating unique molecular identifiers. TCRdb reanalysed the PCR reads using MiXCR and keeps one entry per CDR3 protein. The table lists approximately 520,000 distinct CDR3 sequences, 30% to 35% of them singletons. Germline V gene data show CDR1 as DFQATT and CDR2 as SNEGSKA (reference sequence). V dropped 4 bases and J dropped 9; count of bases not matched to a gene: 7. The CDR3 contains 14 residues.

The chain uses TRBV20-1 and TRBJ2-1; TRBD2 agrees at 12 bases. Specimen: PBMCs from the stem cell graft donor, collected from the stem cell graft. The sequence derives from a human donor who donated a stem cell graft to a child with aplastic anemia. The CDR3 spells CSAKGLAGRVEQFF. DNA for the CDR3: TGCAGTGCTAAAGGACTAGCGGGAAGGGTTGAGCAGTTCTTC.